This T cell receptor beta chain stems from a study of blood T cell repertoires in COVID-19. Whole-study context: Spain, Italy and the United States supplied samples that represented acute and convalescent COVID-19.

How the authors handled the data: The assay estimated nucleated cells by amplifying reference gene primers. Only in-frame clones appear in the TCRdb table, and some are missing; sequencing was by immunoSEQ multiplex PCR. That table is the source of V, J and clone size, and D and trimming were worked out from the DNA. The table has about 250,000 clones, about 87% seen once. CDR3 length: 15 amino acids. Trimming shortened V by 5 bases and J by 4 bases, and 14 bases separated the two germline ends. Germline V gene sequence: CDR1 KGHSH, CDR2 LQKENI. The material sequenced was PBMCs or T cells enriched from blood (not recorded which). This TCR was sampled from a woman between 50 and 59 years old who had recovered from COVID-19. This sequence joins TRBV18 and TRBJ2-2; D remains ambiguous. CDR3 bases: TGTGCCAGCTCAGATCAGCGTGATGGCACCGGGGAGCTGTTTTTT. This encodes CASSDQRDGTGELFF.